This TCR beta chain stems from a study of CD8+CD57+ T cells in acquired aplastic anemia. There are a few counts of this clonotype. The antigen is unknown. The germline gene is not matched at one end of the junction; a read error may be the cause. Study-level findings and limits: No significant difference in CD8+ Simpson's diversity was found between patients and controls. Patients and controls turned out to have approximately 29 CD8+ CDR3 sequences in common.

CD8+CD57+ cell expansion had been shown by flow cytometry in patients chosen for sequencing. Severe acquired aplastic anemia was the diagnosis recorded for all patients. None of the patients had been given any therapy when their blood was sampled. Genomic DNA templated the TCR beta VDJ and CDR3 profiling. TCRdb processed the reads anew with MiXCR; each CDR3 protein has one entry. The table lists about 200,000 distinct CDR3 sequences, about half of them singletons. Sequences were obtained from sorted CD4+, CD8+, or CD8+CD57+ T cells (not recorded which) from PBMCs. The clonotype was recovered from a human donor with aplastic anemia.

CDR3 coding DNA: TGTGCCACCAGCAGGACGTCTGGGGCCAACGTCCTAACTTTC. Its protein is CATSRTSGANVLTF. This chain connects TRBV15 to TRBJ2-6; tentative D call: TRBD1 (5 bases). The CDR3 is 14 residues long. Looked up from germline, CDR1 is LNHNV and CDR2 is YYDKDF (reference sequence). The full variable domain, rest sourced from reference TRBV15 and TRBJ2-6, is DAMVIQNPRYQVTQFGKPVTLSCSQTLNHNVMYWYQQKSSQAPKLLFHYYDKDFNNEADTPDNFQSRRPNTSFCFLDIRSPGLGDTAMYLCATSRTSGANVLTFGAGSRLTVL.